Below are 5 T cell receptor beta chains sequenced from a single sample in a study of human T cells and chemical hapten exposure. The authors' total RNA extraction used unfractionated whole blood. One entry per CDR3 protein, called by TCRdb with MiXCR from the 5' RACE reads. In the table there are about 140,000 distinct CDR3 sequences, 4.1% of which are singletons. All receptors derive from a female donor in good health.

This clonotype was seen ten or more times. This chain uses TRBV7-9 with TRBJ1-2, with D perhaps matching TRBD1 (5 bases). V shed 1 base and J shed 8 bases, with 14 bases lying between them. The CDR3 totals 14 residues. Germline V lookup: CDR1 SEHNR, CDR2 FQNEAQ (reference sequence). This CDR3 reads CASSLEGTSYGYTF. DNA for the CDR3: TGTGCCAGCAGCTTAGAAGGGACTTCTTACGGCTACACCTTC.

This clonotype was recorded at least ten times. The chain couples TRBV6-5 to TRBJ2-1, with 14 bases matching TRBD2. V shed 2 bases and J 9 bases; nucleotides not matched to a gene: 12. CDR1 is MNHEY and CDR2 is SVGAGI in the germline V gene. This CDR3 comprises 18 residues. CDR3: CASSYTSVTSGGASEQFF. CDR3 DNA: TGTGCCAGCAGTTACACGTCGGTGACTAGCGGGGGGGCGAGTGAGCAGTTCTTC.

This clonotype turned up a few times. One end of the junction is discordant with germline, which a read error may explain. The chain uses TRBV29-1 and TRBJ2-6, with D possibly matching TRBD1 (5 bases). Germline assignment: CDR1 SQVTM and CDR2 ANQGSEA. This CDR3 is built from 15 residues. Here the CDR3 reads CSVGEGESGADVLTF. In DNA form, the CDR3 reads TGCAGCGTTGGAGAAGGGGAATCTGGGGCCGACGTCCTGACTTTC. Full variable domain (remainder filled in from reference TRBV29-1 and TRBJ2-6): SAVISQKPSRDICQRGTSLTIQCQVDSQVTMMFWYRQQPGQSLTLIATANQGSEATYESGFVIDKFPISRPNLTFSTLTVSNMSPEDSSIYLCSVGEGESGADVLTFGAGSRLTVL.

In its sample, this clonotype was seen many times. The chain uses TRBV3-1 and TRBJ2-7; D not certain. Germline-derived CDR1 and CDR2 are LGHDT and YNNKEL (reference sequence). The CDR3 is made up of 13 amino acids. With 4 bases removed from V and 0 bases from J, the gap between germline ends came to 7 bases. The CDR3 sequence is CASSLFSSYEQYF. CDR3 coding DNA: TGTGCCAGCAGCCTATTTAGCTCCTACGAGCAGTACTTC.

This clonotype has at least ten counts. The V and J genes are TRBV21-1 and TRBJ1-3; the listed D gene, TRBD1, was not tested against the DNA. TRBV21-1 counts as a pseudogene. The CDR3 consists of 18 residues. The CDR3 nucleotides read TGTGCCAGCAGCAAGTTGTCGACAGATACGAGCTCTGGAAACACCATATATTTT. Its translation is CASSKLSTDTSSGNTIYF.